Sequencing of this TCR beta chain was carried out in a study of OX40 agonist ivuxolimab in advanced cancers. Some clones are missing from TCRdb's copy, which holds only in-frame ones; the method was immunoSEQ multiplex PCR. The sample records about 48,000 clones, about 90% being singletons. This clone appeared many times. The CDR3 covers 16 residues. Germline loops: CDR1 SGHAT, CDR2 FQNNGV. The junction had 8 bases not matched to a gene; V was cut back by 1 base and J by 5 bases. This chain joins TRBV11-2 and TRBJ2-5; TRBD2 matches 9 bases. This sequence originates from an adult with an advanced solid tumor such as melanoma, head and neck, liver or kidney cancer. The sample was CD4+ or CD8+ T cells sorted from blood, taken in a trial of the OX40 agonist ivuxolimab. CDR3 nucleotides: TGTGCCAGCAGCTTAGCGGGGACTAGCAGGGGTGAGACCCAGTACTTC. This translates into CASSLAGTSRGETQYF.